One T cell receptor (beta chain) is described in this entry. The data derive from a study of blood T cell repertoires in COVID-19. Background on the study: Both acute and convalescent COVID-19 samples were obtained from the United States, Italy and Spain. In each case, the material was cDNA or gDNA derived from T cells, B-cell-depleted T cells, or PBMCs.

After removal of 0 bases from V and 4 bases from J, the junction contained 13 bases not matched to a gene. CDR1 is SGDLS and CDR2 is YYNGEE in the germline V gene. The CDR3 spans 20 residues. Per the study methods: Scientists estimated how many nucleated cells there were by amplifying reference gene primers. Profiling relied on immunoSEQ multiplex PCR, and the TCRdb table lists in-frame clones only, not all of them. That table supplies the V and J calls and clone size; D and trimming were determined from the DNA. The sample includes fewer than 200,000 clones, around nine tenths of them seen just once.

The genes are TRBV9 and TRBJ2-5; 15 bases fit TRBD2. The receptor was derived from a woman aged 70-85 years with COVID-19, enrolled during active disease. The sequencing input was peripheral blood. The chain's CDR3 is CASSVDGLGLAGGGGETQYF. The DNA for the CDR3 is TGTGCCAGCAGCGTAGATGGTTTGGGACTAGCGGGAGGAGGAGGAGAGACCCAGTACTTC.